These T cell receptor beta chains were read from a single sample in a study of OX40 agonist ivuxolimab in advanced cancers. Assay: immunoSEQ multiplex PCR; the TCRdb copy retains only in-frame clones and omits some. The sample holds roughly 11,000 clones, approximately 81% seen once. The material sequenced was CD4+ or CD8+ T cells sorted from blood, taken in a trial of the OX40 agonist ivuxolimab. These receptor sequences come from an adult with an advanced solid tumor such as melanoma, head and neck, liver or kidney cancer. The CDR3 runs from the conserved cysteine through the conserved F or W. D genes are given only for firm matches. Clone sizes are given selectively: once, few, many, or a class where the clone is expanded.

v_call	clone_size	j_call	d_call	cdr3_aa	cdr3_nt
TRBV7-1	NA	TRBJ2-2	TRBD1	CASRTGGDAGELFF	TGTGCCAGCAGAACAGGGGGCGATGCCGGGGAGCTGTTTTTT
TRBV13	NA	TRBJ1-1	NA	CASSLDQGVDAFF	TGTGCCAGCAGCTTAGACCAGGGAGTAGACGCTTTCTTT
TRBV11-2	medium-sized	TRBJ1-3	TRBD1	CASSSSGTGSRASGNTIYF	TGTGCCAGCAGCTCATCCGGGACAGGGAGCCGAGCCTCTGGAAACACCATATATTTT
TRBV4-1	NA	TRBJ1-2	TRBD1	CASSQPGTGNYGYTF	TGCGCCAGCAGCCAACCCGGGACAGGCAACTATGGCTACACCTTC
TRBV4-1	NA	TRBJ2-5	TRBD2	CASSLAGQTQYF	TGCGCCAGCAGCCTAGCGGGACAGACCCAGTACTTC
TRBV7-3	NA	TRBJ2-2	NA	CASSSGREISGELFF	TGTGCCAGCAGCTCGGGGCGGGAAATTTCCGGGGAGCTGTTTTTT
TRBV4-2	NA	TRBJ1-1	NA	CASSQVAGAENTEAFF	TGTGCCAGCAGCCAAGTCGCGGGGGCCGAGAACACTGAAGCTTTCTTT
TRBV7-9	NA	TRBJ2-1	NA	CASSLGGSRSYNEQFF	TGTGCCAGCAGCTTAGGGGGTTCTCGCTCCTACAATGAGCAGTTCTTC
TRBV2	NA	TRBJ1-1	NA	CASRLPGAEVTEAFF	TGTGCCAGCAGATTGCCGGGGGCGGAGGTCACTGAAGCTTTCTTT
TRBV14	NA	TRBJ1-3	NA	CASSGGRGSGNTIYF	TGTGCCAGCAGCGGCGGCAGGGGCTCTGGAAACACCATATATTTT
TRBV7-9	NA	TRBJ2-1	TRBD1	CASGVSGTGQEQFF	TGTGCCAGCGGAGTATCCGGGACAGGGCAAGAGCAGTTCTTC
TRBV27	NA	TRBJ1-5	NA	CASSLSPEGSNQPQHF	TGTGCCAGCAGTTTATCCCCGGAAGGTAGCAATCAGCCCCAGCATTTT
TRBV7-9	once	TRBJ2-3	NA	CASGIPSTDTQYF	TGTGCCAGCGGGATTCCTAGCACAGATACGCAGTATTTT
TRBV7-9	NA	TRBJ1-2	TRBD1	CASSPLGQDYGYTF	TGTGCCAGCAGCCCCCTGGGACAGGACTATGGCTACACCTTC
TRBV7-2	NA	TRBJ2-1	NA	CASSASNEQFF	TGTGCCAGCAGCGCCTCCAATGAGCAGTTCTTC
TRBV6-5	few	TRBJ1-5	NA	CASSEPGRQPQHF	TGTGCCAGCAGTGAACCCGGGCGGCAGCCCCAGCATTTT
TRBV5-8	NA	TRBJ1-1	NA	CASSSVRQYTEAFF	TGTGCCAGCAGCTCTGTTCGGCAATACACTGAAGCTTTCTTT
TRBV18	NA	TRBJ1-3	NA	CASSPSHATERLISGNTIYF	TGTGCCAGCTCACCCTCCCACGCGACAGAGCGACTCATCTCTGGAAACACCATATATTTT
TRBV7-3	NA	TRBJ2-3	TRBD2	CASSSAGGYADTQYF	TGTGCCAGCAGCTCAGCGGGGGGATACGCAGATACGCAGTATTTT
TRBV7-8	once	TRBJ1-5	NA	CASSLAGGGNQPQHF	TGTGCCAGCAGCTTAGCGGGGGGGGGCAATCAGCCCCAGCATTTT
TRBV11-3	NA	TRBJ2-7	NA	CASSSRGSRPDAYEQYF	TGTGCCAGCAGCTCAAGGGGGTCCCGTCCAGACGCCTACGAGCAGTACTTC
TRBV2	NA	TRBJ2-7	NA	CASSMGTYEQYF	TGTGCCAGCAGCATGGGAACCTACGAGCAGTACTTC
TRBV29-1	NA	TRBJ1-3	NA	CSAVGNTIYF	TGCAGCGCCGTGGGAAACACCATATATTTT
TRBV6-1	NA	TRBJ2-7	NA	CASSEVDGYEQYF	TGTGCCAGCAGTGAAGTTGACGGCTACGAGCAGTACTTC
TRBV5-6	once	TRBJ2-1	TRBD2	CASSLRLAGGAEQFF	TGTGCCAGCAGCTTGCGACTAGCGGGGGGGGCTGAGCAGTTCTTC
TRBV7-9	NA	TRBJ2-1	NA	CAHPQGSSYNEQFF	TGTGCCCACCCACAGGGCAGCTCCTACAATGAGCAGTTCTTC
TRBV9	once	TRBJ2-1	TRBD2	CASSVVTSGGAGEQFF	TGTGCCAGCAGCGTAGTTACTAGCGGGGGGGCCGGGGAGCAGTTCTTC
TRBV10-3	NA	TRBJ1-2	NA	CAISESSSYGYTF	TGTGCCATCAGTGAGTCAAGTTCCTATGGCTACACCTTC
TRBV5-6	few	TRBJ1-2	TRBD1	CASSFRQGVVYGYTF	TGTGCCAGCAGCTTCCGCCAGGGGGTAGTCTATGGCTACACCTTC
TRBV6-1	NA	TRBJ2-7	TRBD1	CASSGDSYEQYF	TGTGCCAGCAGCGGGGACAGTTACGAGCAGTACTTC
TRBV2	NA	TRBJ1-6	NA	CASIHGSSYNSPLHF	TGTGCCAGCATCCACGGGAGCTCCTATAATTCACCCCTCCACTTT
TRBV7-9	NA	TRBJ1-2	TRBD1	CASSIGQDPYGYTF	TGTGCCAGCAGCATCGGACAGGACCCCTATGGCTACACCTTC
TRBV29-1	few	TRBJ2-1	TRBD2	CSVSGASGDHNEQFF	TGCAGCGTCAGTGGGGCTAGCGGGGATCACAATGAGCAGTTCTTC
TRBV7-9	NA	TRBJ2-7	TRBD1	CASTMDRYEQYF	TGTGCCAGCACCATGGACAGGTACGAGCAGTACTTC
TRBV2	NA	TRBJ1-5	TRBD1	CASSDPGQGPGQPQHF	TGTGCCAGCAGCGACCCGGGACAGGGGCCAGGGCAGCCCCAGCATTTT
TRBV21-1	NA	TRBJ1-5	NA	CASTTVPDRAGNGQPQHF	TGTGCCAGCACCACAGTCCCCGACAGGGCCGGGAATGGTCAGCCCCAGCATTTT
TRBV6-5	NA	TRBJ1-2	NA	CASSYGAANYGYTF	TGTGCCAGCAGTTACGGTGCTGCTAACTATGGCTACACCTTC
TRBV5-4	NA	TRBJ2-1	TRBD1	CATRTGSDNEQFF	TGTGCCACCCGGACAGGGTCAGACAATGAGCAGTTCTTC
TRBV6-5	few	TRBJ1-1	NA	CASNHRENTEAFF	TGTGCCAGCAACCACCGCGAGAACACTGAAGCTTTCTTT
TRBV13	NA	TRBJ1-1	NA	CASSQQGGRGNTEAFF	TGTGCCAGCAGCCAACAGGGAGGGAGGGGGAACACTGAAGCTTTCTTT
TRBV4-1	few	TRBJ1-6	NA	CASSQSNSPLHF	TGCGCCAGCAGCCAATCAAATTCACCCCTCCACTTT
TRBV7-6	NA	TRBJ2-2	TRBD1	CASSEEQGARTGELFF	TGTGCCAGCAGCGAAGAACAGGGGGCGCGAACCGGGGAGCTGTTTTTT
TRBV4-1	NA	TRBJ1-1	NA	CASSQDPPDWNTEAFF	TGCGCCAGCAGCCAAGACCCCCCAGACTGGAACACTGAAGCTTTCTTT
TRBV19	once	TRBJ1-2	NA	CASSIVEDPLYGYTF	TGTGCCAGTAGTATAGTGGAGGATCCCCTATATGGCTACACCTTC
TRBV7-9	NA	TRBJ1-6	NA	CASSLGVAGSPLHF	TGTGCCAGCAGCTTGGGGGTAGCGGGTTCACCCCTCCACTTT
TRBV27	NA	TRBJ2-4	TRBD1	CASSSRTTGTGLLKNIQYF	TGTGCCAGCAGTTCCCGGACGACCGGGACAGGCCTACTGAAAAACATTCAGTACTTC
TRBV7-3	NA	TRBJ1-1	NA	CASSRGYTEAFF	TGTGCCAGCAGCCGGGGATACACTGAAGCTTTCTTT
TRBV7-3	NA	TRBJ2-2	NA	CASSLTGAGTNTGELFF	TGTGCCAGCAGCTTAACCGGTGCGGGAACGAACACCGGGGAGCTGTTTTTT
TRBV27	NA	TRBJ1-3	NA	CASSLSFGELRNTIYF	TGTGCCAGCAGTTTATCTTTCGGGGAACTTCGAAACACCATATATTTT
TRBV9	NA	TRBJ1-6	NA	CASSDSRVSNSPLHF	TGTGCCAGCAGCGACTCGCGGGTTTCCAATTCACCCCTCCACTTT
TRBV10-2	NA	TRBJ2-1	TRBD2	CASSESGGSSYNEQFF	TGCGCCAGCAGTGAGTCGGGAGGGAGCTCCTACAATGAGCAGTTCTTC
TRBV13	NA	TRBJ1-1	NA	CASSLDRAATEAFF	TGTGCCAGCAGCTTAGACAGGGCGGCCACTGAAGCTTTCTTT